These 3 T cell receptor beta chains originate from one sample sequenced in a study of cytomegalovirus exposure and HLA in healthy donors. PCR involved 60 Vbeta and 13 Jbeta primers. Clones were sequenced by immunoSEQ multiplex PCR, and TCRdb holds only the in-frame ones, with some missing. The sample includes 160,000 or so clones, around 86% of them seen just once. The specimen was PBMCs. These receptors all stem from a man aged 50-60 years in good health and CMV-seropositive.

The V and J genes are TRBV19 and TRBJ2-7; 9 nucleotides match TRBD1. V lost 3 bases and J lost 4; bases outside the gene matches: 4. Germline-derived CDR1 and CDR2 are LNHDA and SQIVND (reference sequence). CDR3 length: 14 residues. DNA of the CDR3: TGTGCCAGTAGTATCCGGGACAGGGAGTACGAGCAGTACTTC. Its protein is CASSIRDREYEQYF.

This clone was seen only once. Distinct nucleotide sequences in the sample also encode this CDR3. This chain uses TRBV9 with TRBJ1-1; possibly TRBD1 for D (6 bases). Germline V gene lookup returns CDR1 SGDLS and CDR2 YYNGEE. The V end lost 5 bases, the J end lost 0 bases, and 11 bases lay between the germline ends. The CDR3 sequence is 14 residues long. The CDR3 nucleotides read TGTGCCAGCAGTCCCAGGGGTTTGAACACTGAAGCTTTCTTT. Protein: CASSPRGLNTEAFF.

This chain links TRBV4-1 with TRBJ1-1; D uncertain. The germline V and J ends were trimmed by 0 bases and 3 bases, with 14 bases remaining between them. The CDR3 sequence is 16 residues long. Germline loops: CDR1 MGHRA, CDR2 YSYEKL. In DNA, the CDR3 is TGCGCCAGCAGCCAAGATCGTCGAGGGAAGGACACTGAAGCTTTCTTT. Translation: CASSQDRRGKDTEAFF.